This is a list of T cell receptor beta chains from one sample in a study of T cell changes during pregnancy in multiple sclerosis. This table comes from immunoSEQ multiplex PCR, and its TCRdb copy is limited to in-frame clones, with some not included. This table has approximately 50,000 clones, about 90% appearing once. The specimen comprised CD4+ T cells from peripheral blood mononuclear cells, sampled after pregnancy. Every receptor here comes from a female donor with multiple sclerosis, enrolled in a pregnancy study. Each CDR3 is given with its conserved first and last residue.

J gene	V gene	CDR3 protein
TRBJ2-1	TRBV18	CASSPLPEGYNEQFF
TRBJ2-3	TRBV14	CASSLTGGIADTQYF
TRBJ1-6	TRBV30	CAWSPGVGTLNSPLHF
TRBJ1-5	TRBV2	CASRAGTGGGWPQHF
TRBJ1-4	TRBV6-5	CASSYSNRPNEKLFF
TRBJ2-1	TRBV4-2	CASSQDRGRGDNEQFF
TRBJ2-3	TRBV6-1	CASFKRGVADTQYF
TRBJ1-2	TRBV6-1	CASSTSGGNYGYTF
TRBJ2-2	TRBV7-3	CASRLTMNTGELFF
TRBJ2-2	TRBV13	CASSGLAGAGELFF
TRBJ2-5	TRBV5-6	CASSPATSSFSGRVETQYF
TRBJ2-7	TRBV28	CASSRRQGILSYEQYF
TRBJ1-5	TRBV19	CASTPVRGAAIQPQHF
TRBJ1-5	TRBV6-1	CASSDFGPQHF
TRBJ1-4	TRBV2	CASSTGGTTNEKLFF
TRBJ2-1	TRBV28	CASSPRTSGPTYNEQFF
TRBJ1-1	TRBV5-4	CATRQGGGGTEAFF
TRBJ1-1	TRBV27	CASIQDRGKGEAFF
TRBJ2-4	TRBV6-1	CASSEVARVAKNIQYF
TRBJ1-1	TRBV19	CASSSWTGNTEAFF
TRBJ2-1	TRBV15	CATSIRRRPPYNEQFF
TRBJ1-3	TRBV5-1	CASRTGAENTIYF
TRBJ2-3	TRBV28	CASSLGLAGGPRGPTDTQYF
TRBJ2-3	TRBV28	CASLRGSGYTDTQYF
TRBJ2-7	TRBV11-2	CASSPDRDLSYEQYF
TRBJ2-3	TRBV18	CASSPPAGALDTQYF
TRBJ1-5	TRBV18	CASSPQGAGQPQHF
TRBJ2-1	TRBV18	CASSSRTSSLYNEQFF
TRBJ2-3	TRBV9	CASSILAGGPVDTQYF
TRBJ2-2	TRBV30	CAWRLAGGLRTGELFF
TRBJ1-2	TRBV19	CASRKGQGGNYGYTF
TRBJ1-5	TRBV28	CASSPPGQGSNQPQHF
TRBJ2-2	TRBV19	CASSERGGSGPGELFF
TRBJ2-1	TRBV7-2	CASKGVIGSYNEQFF
TRBJ2-3	TRBV15	CATSRDSGVITDTQYF
TRBJ1-3	TRBV18	CASSNLRDRASGNTIYF
TRBJ1-2	TRBV11-3	CASSSILVGGGVVGYTF
TRBJ1-1	TRBV7-9	CASSRGSVYEAFF
TRBJ1-2	TRBV6-6	CASSYPQGRGNGYTF
TRBJ2-1	TRBV7-3	CASSLGLKKEQFF
TRBJ2-7	TRBV2	CASSGDREFEQYF